This is a list of T cell receptor beta chains from one sample in a study of identical twins. TCRdb analysed the 5' RACE reads with MiXCR anew, one entry per CDR3 protein. The table includes 450,000 or so distinct CDR3 sequences, 11% to 15% detected once. These data also featured in a second study, about yellow fever vaccine responses in identical twins.

Specimen: CD4+ T cells sorted from blood. The receptor set was obtained from a woman in her late teens or twenties in good health. CDR3s include the opening cysteine and the closing phenylalanine or tryptophan. A D gene is named only where the DNA matches it firmly. Clone size is stated in some rows and not others, as once, few, many or a class when expanded.

clone_size	d_call	cdr3_length	v_call	j_call	cdr3_aa	cdr3_nt
-	-	15	TRBV3-1	TRBJ2-7	CASSPQAGQPYEQYF	TGTGCCAGCAGCCCCCAGGCAGGACAACCGTACGAGCAGTACTTC
few	TRBD1	15	TRBV28	TRBJ1-1	CASSENRGGSTEAFF	TGTGCCAGCAGCGAAAACAGGGGTGGGTCAACTGAAGCTTTCTTT
-	-	15	TRBV6-2/TRBV6-3	TRBJ2-2	CASSRTVANTGELFF	TGTGCCAGCAGTAGGACAGTCGCGAACACCGGGGAGCTGTTTTTT
-	TRBD2	17	TRBV6-5	TRBJ2-5	CASSYGGLARYQETQYF	TGTGCCAGCAGTTACGGGGGACTAGCACGGTACCAAGAGACCCAGTACTTC
few	TRBD2	17	TRBV11-2	TRBJ2-3	CASSPGTSGGARDTQYF	TGTGCCAGCAGCCCCGGGACTAGCGGGGGGGCCAGGGATACGCAGTATTTT
-	TRBD1	13	TRBV20-1	TRBJ2-7	CSAGGQGVYEKYF	TGCAGTGCGGGGGGACAGGGCGTCTACGAGAAGTACTTC
few	TRBD1	14	TRBV6-1	TRBJ1-4	CASRRGTANEKLFF	TGTGCCAGCAGGCGCGGGACAGCGAATGAAAAACTGTTTTTT
-	TRBD1	16	TRBV6-1	TRBJ2-2	CASREAGQGDTGELFF	TGTGCCAGCAGGGAAGCGGGACAGGGTGACACCGGGGAGCTGTTTTTT
few	-	15	TRBV19	TRBJ1-6	CASKTTGPTPSPLHF	TGTGCCAGCAAAACGACAGGACCAACTCCTTCACCCCTCCACTTT
few	TRBD1	15	TRBV7-3	TRBJ2-1	CASSFTPGQGNEQFF	TGTGCCAGCAGCTTCACACCGGGACAGGGCAATGAGCAGTTCTTC
-	TRBD2	14	TRBV7-9	TRBJ2-3	CASSFSGRQDTQYF	TGTGCCAGCAGCTTCAGCGGGAGGCAAGATACGCAGTATTTT
-	TRBD1	15	TRBV12-3/TRBV12-4	TRBJ2-5	CASSPGTGLGETQYF	TGTGCCAGCAGCCCTGGGACAGGGCTTGGGGAGACCCAGTACTTC
-	-	13	TRBV6-1	TRBJ2-7	CASSGQRRGEQYF	TGTGCCAGCAGCGGCCAGAGGCGGGGCGAGCAGTACTTC
-	TRBD2	14	TRBV7-3	TRBJ2-5	CASSPGLAGGQQYF	TGTGCCAGCAGCCCGGGACTAGCGGGGGGCCAGCAGTACTTC